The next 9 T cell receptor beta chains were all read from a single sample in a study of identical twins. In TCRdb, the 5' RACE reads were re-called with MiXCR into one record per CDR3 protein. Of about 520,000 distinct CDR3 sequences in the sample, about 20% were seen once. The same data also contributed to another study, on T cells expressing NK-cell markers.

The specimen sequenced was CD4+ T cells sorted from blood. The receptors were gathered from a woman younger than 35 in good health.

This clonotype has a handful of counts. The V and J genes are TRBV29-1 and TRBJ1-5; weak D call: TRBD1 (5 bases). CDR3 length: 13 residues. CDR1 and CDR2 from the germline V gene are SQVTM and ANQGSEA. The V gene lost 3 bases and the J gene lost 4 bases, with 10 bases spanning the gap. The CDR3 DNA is TGCAGCGTTGAGGGGGTCGGTAATCAGCCCCAGCATTTT. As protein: CSVEGVGNQPQHF.

This chain's CDR3 is CASSLAADRAQYF. In nucleotides, the CDR3 is TGTGCCAGCAGCTTAGCGGCGGATAGGGCTCAGTACTTC. This sequence joins TRBV7-2 and TRBJ2-4; D is ambiguous. The ends were cut back, 0 bases at V and 12 bases at J, with 12 bases in the middle. Germline assignment: CDR1 SGHTA and CDR2 FQGNSA. The CDR3 is made up of 13 amino acids.

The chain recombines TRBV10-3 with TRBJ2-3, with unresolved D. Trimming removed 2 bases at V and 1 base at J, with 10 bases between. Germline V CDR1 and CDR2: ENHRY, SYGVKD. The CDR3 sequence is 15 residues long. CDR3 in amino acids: CAISEGPGGTDTQYF. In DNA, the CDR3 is TGTGCCATCAGTGAGGGCCCCGGCGGCACAGATACGCAGTATTTT.

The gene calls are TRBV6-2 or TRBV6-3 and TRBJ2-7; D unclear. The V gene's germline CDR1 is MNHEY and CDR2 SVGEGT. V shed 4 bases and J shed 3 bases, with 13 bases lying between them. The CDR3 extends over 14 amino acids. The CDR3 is CASSSGTDGYEQYF. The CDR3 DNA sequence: TGTGCCAGCAGTTCCGGCACGGACGGCTACGAGCAGTACTTC.

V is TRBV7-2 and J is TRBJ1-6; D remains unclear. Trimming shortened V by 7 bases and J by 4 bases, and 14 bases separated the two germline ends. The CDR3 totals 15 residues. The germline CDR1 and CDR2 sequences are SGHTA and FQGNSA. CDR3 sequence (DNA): TGTGCCAGCACTAGTACGGGGAGTTATAATTCACCCCTCCACTTT. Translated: CASTSTGSYNSPLHF.

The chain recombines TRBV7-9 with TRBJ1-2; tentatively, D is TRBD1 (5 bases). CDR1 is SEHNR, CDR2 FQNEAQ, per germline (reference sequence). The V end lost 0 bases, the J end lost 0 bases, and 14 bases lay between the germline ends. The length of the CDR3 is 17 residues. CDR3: CASSLAQGGDSNYGYTF. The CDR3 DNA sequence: TGTGCCAGCAGCTTAGCGCAGGGAGGGGACTCTAACTATGGCTACACCTTC.

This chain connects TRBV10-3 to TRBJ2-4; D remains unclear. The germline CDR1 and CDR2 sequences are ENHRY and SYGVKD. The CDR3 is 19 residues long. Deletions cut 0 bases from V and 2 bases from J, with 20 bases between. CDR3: CAISESYQMRPRTKNIQYF. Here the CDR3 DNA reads TGTGCCATCAGTGAGTCATACCAGATGAGACCCAGGACCAAAAACATTCAGTACTTC.

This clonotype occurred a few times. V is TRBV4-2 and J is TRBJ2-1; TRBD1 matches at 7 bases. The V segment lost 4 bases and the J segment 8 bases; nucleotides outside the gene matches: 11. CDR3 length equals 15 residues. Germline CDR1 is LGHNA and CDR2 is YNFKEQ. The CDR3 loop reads CASSLTGKIGDEQFF. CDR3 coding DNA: TGTGCCAGCAGCCTGACAGGGAAGATCGGCGATGAGCAGTTCTTC.

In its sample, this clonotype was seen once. The CDR3 region has the DNA TGTGCCAGCAGCTTAAGGTTCCAAGAGACCCAGTACTTC. It yields the protein CASSLRFQETQYF. The chain is built from TRBV7-2 and TRBJ2-5, with D unclear. V was cut by 2 bases and J by 1 base, with 5 bases left in between. The CDR3 sequence is 13 residues long. CDR1 and CDR2 (germline): SGHTA, FQGNSA. Together with reference TRBV7-2 and TRBJ2-5, the CDR3 gives the full variable domain: GAGVSQSPSNKVTEKGKDVELRCDPISGHTALYWYRQSLGQGLEFLIYFQGNSAPDKSGLPSDRFSAERTGGSVSTLTIQRTQQEDSAVYLCASSLRFQETQYFGPGTRLLVL.